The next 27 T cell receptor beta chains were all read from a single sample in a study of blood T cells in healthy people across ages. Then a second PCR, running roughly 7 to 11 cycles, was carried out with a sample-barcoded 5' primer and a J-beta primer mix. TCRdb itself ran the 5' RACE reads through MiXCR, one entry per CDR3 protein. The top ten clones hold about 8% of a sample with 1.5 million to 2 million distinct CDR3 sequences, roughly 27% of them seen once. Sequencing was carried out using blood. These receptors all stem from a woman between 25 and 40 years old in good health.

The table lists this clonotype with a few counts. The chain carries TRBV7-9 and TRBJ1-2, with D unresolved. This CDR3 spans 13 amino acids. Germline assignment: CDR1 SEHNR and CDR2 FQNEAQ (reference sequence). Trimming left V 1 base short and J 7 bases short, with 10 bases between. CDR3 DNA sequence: TGTGCCAGCAGCTTAGAGGTTCATGTTGGCTACACCTTC. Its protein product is CASSLEVHVGYTF.

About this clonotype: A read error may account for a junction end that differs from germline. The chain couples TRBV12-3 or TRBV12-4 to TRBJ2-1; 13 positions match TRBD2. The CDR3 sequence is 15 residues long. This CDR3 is CASRRRTSGSNEQLF. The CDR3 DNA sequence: TGTGCCAGCAGACGGCGGACTAGCGGGAGTAATGAGCAGTTGTTC.

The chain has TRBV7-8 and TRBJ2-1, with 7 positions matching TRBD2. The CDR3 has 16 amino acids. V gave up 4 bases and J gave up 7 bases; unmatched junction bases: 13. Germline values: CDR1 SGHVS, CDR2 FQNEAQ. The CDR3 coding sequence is TGTGCCAGCAGCTCTTGGGGGGGAGTATTGGGTAATGAGCAGTTCTTC. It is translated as CASSSWGGVLGNEQFF.

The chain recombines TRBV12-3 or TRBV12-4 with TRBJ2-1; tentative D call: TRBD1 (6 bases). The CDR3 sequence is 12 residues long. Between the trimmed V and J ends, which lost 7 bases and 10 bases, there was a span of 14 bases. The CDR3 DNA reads TGTGCCAGCACCAAACAGGGCTACGAGCAGTTCTTC. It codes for CASTKQGYEQFF.

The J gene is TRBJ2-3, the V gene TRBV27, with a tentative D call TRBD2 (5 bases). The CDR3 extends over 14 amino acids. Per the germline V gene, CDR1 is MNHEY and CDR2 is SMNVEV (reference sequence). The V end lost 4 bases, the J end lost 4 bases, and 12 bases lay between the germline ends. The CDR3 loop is CASSWGVSSDTQYF. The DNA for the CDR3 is TGTGCCAGCAGTTGGGGAGTATCGTCAGATACGCAGTATTTT.

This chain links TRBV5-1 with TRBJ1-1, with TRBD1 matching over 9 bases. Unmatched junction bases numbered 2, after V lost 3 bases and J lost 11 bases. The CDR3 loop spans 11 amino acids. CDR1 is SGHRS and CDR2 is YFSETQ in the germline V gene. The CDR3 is CASSSDRGAFF. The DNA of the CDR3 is TGCGCCAGCAGCTCCGACAGGGGGGCTTTCTTT.

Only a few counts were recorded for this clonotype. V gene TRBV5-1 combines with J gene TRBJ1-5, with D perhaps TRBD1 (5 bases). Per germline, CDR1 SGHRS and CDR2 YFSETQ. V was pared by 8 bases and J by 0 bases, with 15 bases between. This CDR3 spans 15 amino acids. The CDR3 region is CASRPTVYSNQPQHF. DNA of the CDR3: TGCGCCAGTAGGCCGACAGTTTATAGCAATCAGCCCCAGCATTTT.

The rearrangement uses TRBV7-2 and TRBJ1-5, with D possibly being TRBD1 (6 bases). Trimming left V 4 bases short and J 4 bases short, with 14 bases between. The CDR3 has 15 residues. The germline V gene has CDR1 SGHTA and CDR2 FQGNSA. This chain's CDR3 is CASSSQTGPNQPQHF. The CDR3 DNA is TGTGCCAGCAGCTCACAAACAGGGCCTAATCAGCCCCAGCATTTT.

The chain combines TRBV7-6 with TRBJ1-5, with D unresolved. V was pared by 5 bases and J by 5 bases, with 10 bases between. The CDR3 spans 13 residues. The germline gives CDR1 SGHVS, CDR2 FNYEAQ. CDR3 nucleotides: TGTGCCAGCAGCCCCCAGCGGGATCAGCCCCAGCATTTT. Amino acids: CASSPQRDQPQHF.

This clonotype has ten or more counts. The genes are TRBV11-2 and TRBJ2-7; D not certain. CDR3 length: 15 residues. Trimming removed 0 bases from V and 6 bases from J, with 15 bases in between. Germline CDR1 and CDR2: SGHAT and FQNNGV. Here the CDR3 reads CASSLDVTRTREQYF. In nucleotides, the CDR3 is TGTGCCAGCAGCTTAGATGTGACACGCACCCGCGAGCAGTACTTC.

CDR3 DNA sequence: TGTGCCACCAGTGATCGAACAGGGGTACGGATCGACGAGCAGTACTTC. Encoded protein: CATSDRTGVRIDEQYF. V and J are TRBV24-1 and TRBJ2-7; 7 bases align to TRBD1. The germline V gene has CDR1 KGHDR and CDR2 SFDVKD. The J segment lost 5 bases and the V segment lost 3 bases, leaving 12 bases of the junction unmatched. The CDR3 loop spans 16 amino acids.

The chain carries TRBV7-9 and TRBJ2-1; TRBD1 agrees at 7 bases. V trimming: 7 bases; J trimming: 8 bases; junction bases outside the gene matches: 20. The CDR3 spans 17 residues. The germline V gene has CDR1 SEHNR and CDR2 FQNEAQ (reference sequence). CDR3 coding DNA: TGTGCCAGCAACTACCCCGGGACAGTTCCCAAAGGGCATGAGCAGTTCTTC. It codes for CASNYPGTVPKGHEQFF.

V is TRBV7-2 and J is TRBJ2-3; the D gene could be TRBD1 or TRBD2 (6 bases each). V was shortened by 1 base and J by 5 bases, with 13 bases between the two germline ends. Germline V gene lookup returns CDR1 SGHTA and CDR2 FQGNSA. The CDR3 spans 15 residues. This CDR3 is CASSLGTAGLDTQYF. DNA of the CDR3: TGTGCCAGCAGCTTAGGGACAGCGGGTTTAGATACGCAGTATTTT.

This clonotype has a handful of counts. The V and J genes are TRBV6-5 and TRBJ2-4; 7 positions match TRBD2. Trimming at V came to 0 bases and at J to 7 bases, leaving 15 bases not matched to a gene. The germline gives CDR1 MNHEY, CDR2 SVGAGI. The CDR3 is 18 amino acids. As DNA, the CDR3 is TGTGCCAGCAGTTACTCGTCCCCCCTCGGGGGAGGGCAGAACATTCAGTACTTC. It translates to CASSYSSPLGGGQNIQYF.

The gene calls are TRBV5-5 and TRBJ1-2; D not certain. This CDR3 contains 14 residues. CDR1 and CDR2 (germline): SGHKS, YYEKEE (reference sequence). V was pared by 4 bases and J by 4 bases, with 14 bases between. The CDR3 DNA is TGTGCCAGCAGCGTTTCGCGGCAGAGCTATGGCTACACCTTC. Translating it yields CASSVSRQSYGYTF.

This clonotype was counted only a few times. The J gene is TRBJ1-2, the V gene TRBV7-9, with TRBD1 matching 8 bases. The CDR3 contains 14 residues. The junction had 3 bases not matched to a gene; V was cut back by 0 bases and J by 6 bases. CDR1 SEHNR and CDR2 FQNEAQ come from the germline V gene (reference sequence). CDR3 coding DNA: TGTGCCAGCAGCTTAGCGGACAGGGTTAATGGCTACACCTTC. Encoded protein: CASSLADRVNGYTF.

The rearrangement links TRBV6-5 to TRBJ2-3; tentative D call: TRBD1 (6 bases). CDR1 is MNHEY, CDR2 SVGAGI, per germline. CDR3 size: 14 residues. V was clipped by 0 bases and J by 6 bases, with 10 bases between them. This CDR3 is CASSYSDSADTQYF. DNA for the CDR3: TGTGCCAGCAGTTACTCGGACAGTGCGGATACGCAGTATTTT.

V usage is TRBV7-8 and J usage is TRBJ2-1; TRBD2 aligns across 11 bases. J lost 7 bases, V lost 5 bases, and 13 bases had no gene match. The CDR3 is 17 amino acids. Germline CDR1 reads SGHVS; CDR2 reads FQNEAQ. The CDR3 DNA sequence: TGTGCCAGCAGCCCTAGGGGACTAGCGGTAGAAAAAAATGAGCAGTTCTTC. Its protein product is CASSPRGLAVEKNEQFF. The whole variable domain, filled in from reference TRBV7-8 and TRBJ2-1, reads GAGVSQSPRYKVAKRGQDVALRCDPISGHVSLFWYQQALGQGPEFLTYFQNEAQLDKSGLPSDRFFAERPEGSVSTLKIQRTQQEDSAVYLCASSPRGLAVEKNEQFFGPGTRLTVL.

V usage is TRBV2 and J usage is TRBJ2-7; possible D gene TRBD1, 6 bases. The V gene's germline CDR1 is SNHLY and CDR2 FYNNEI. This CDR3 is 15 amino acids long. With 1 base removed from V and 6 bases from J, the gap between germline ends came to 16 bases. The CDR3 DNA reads TGTGCCAGCAGTGAAGGTAACAGGGCCCTCACCGAGCAGTACTTC. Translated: CASSEGNRALTEQYF. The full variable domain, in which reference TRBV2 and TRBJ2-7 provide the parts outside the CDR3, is EPEVTQTPSHQVTQMGQEVILRCVPISNHLYFYWYRQILGQKVEFLVSFYNNEISEKSEIFDDQFSVERPDGSNFTLKIRSTKLEDSAMYFCASSEGNRALTEQYFGPGTRLTVT.

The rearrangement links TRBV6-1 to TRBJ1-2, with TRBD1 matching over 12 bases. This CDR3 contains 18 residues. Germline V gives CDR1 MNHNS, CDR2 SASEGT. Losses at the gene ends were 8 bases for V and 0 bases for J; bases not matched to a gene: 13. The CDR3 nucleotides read TGTGCCAGCGGTAGGCTGGGGGACAGGGGGCGGACTAACTATGGCTACACCTTC. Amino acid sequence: CASGRLGDRGRTNYGYTF.

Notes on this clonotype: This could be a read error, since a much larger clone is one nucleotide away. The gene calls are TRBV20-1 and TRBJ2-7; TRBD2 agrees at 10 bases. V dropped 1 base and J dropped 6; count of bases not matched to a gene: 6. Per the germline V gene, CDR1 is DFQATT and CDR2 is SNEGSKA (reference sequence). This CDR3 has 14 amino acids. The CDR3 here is CSARASGGGREQYF. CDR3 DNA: TGCAGTGCTAGAGCTAGCGGGGGAGGGCGCGAGCAGTACTTC.

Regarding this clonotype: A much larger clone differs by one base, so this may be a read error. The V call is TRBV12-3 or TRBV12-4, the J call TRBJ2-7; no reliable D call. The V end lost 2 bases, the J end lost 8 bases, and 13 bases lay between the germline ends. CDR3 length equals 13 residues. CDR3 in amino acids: CASSLTEGTQQYF. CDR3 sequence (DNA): TGTGCCAGCAGTTTAACGGAAGGTACGCAGCAGTACTTC.

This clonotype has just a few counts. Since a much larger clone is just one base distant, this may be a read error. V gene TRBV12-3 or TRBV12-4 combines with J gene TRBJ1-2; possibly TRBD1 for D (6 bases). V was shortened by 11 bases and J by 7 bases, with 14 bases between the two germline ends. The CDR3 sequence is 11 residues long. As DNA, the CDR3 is TGTGCCCGGGGGGGCGCCTTTGGCTACACCTTC. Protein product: CARGGAFGYTF.

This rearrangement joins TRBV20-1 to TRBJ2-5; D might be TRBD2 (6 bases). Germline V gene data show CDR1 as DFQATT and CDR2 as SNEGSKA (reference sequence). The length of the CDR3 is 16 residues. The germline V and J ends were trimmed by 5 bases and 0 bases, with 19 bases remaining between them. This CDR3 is CSARPWGERDQETQYF. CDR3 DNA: TGCAGTGCTCGACCCTGGGGGGAGAGGGACCAAGAGACCCAGTACTTC.

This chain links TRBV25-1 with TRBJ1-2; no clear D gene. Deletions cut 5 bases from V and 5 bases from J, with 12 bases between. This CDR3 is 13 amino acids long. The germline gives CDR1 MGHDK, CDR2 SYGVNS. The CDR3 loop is CASSQGFVYGYTF. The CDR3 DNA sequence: TGTGCCAGCAGTCAAGGGTTTGTTTATGGCTACACCTTC.

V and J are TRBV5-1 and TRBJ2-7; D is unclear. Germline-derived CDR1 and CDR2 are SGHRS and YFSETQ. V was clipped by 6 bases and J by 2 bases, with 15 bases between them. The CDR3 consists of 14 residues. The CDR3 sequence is CASKEICDAYEQYF. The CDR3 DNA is TGCGCCAGCAAAGAGATCTGTGATGCCTACGAGCAGTACTTC.

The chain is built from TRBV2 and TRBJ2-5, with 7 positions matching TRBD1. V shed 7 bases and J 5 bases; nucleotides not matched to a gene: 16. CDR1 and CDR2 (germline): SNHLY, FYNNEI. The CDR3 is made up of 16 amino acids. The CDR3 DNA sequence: TGTGCCAGCATTCTCTGGGACAGCCAAAAATGGGAGACCCAGTACTTC. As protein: CASILWDSQKWETQYF.